What follows is one TCR beta chain and its context. The antigen is undetermined. The data originate from a study of blood T cells in healthy people across ages. The study, taken as a whole, reports: Any conclusive comparison of naive versus antigen-experienced cells was prevented by using unsorted PBMCs. Naive CD4+ cell counts and diversity both ran higher in long-lived than in aged donors.

The CDR3 sequence is 15 residues long. V lost 7 bases to trimming and J lost 0 bases, with 16 bases between them. The germline gives CDR1 PRHDT, CDR2 FYEKMQ (reference sequence). Aged about 6 to 100, donors were systemically healthy Caucasians from Russia. It was around 9 milliliters of peripheral blood that were drawn from each donor. For the second PCR, which ran for roughly 7 to 11 cycles, a sample-barcoded 5' primer and a J-beta primer mix were used. TCRdb reprocessed the 5' RACE reads with MiXCR, giving one entry per CDR3 protein. Of around 1,600,000 distinct CDR3 sequences detected, around 40% appear once; the ten largest clones hold roughly 3.7%.

The sample consisted of blood. The rearrangement links TRBV13 to TRBJ2-7, with D perhaps assigned TRBD1 or TRBD2 (5 bases each). This sequence was found in a woman aged 18-29 years in good health. Here the CDR3 reads CASKAGAGSSYEQYF. The CDR3 DNA sequence: TGTGCCAGCAAGGCGGGCGCAGGGAGCTCCTACGAGCAGTACTTC.